The clone carrying this TCR beta chain was observed a few times. As yet, its antigen is unknown. Sorted CD4+ subsets: naive, central memory, regulatory, stem cell-like memory (CD45RO/CCR7/CD25/CD127/CD95/CD27 panel). Sort purity for all populations was recorded as exceeding 98%. There are 16 residues in the CDR3. Trimming took off 0 bases at V and 4 bases at J, with 13 bases between the two ends. Per germline, CDR1 MGHRA and CDR2 YSYEKL. The entry originates in a study of beta chain features in type 1 diabetes. Findings of the study overall: The influence of HLA type on TCRB rearrangement stayed undetermined.

The whole isolated RNA underwent reverse transcription, so sequencing captured expressed TCRB transcripts. Generated by immunoSEQ multiplex PCR, the TCRdb table keeps only in-frame clones and is missing some. The table lists under 800,000 clones, 15% to 17% of them singletons. The chain is built from TRBV4-1 and TRBJ2-1; possible D gene TRBD1, 5 bases. Sequenced material: naive CD4+ T cells from blood. The clonotype originates from a man aged 18 to 30 in good health. The DNA of the CDR3 is TGCGCCAGCAGCCAAGAAGGGGTAGCCCAATACAATGAGCAGTTCTTC. Its protein product is CASSQEGVAQYNEQFF.